Below are 9 T cell receptor beta chains sequenced from a single sample in a study of vaccination effects on CD4 cells after COVID-19. Clones were read by immunoSEQ multiplex PCR, and TCRdb kept only the in-frame ones, dropping some. The sample includes tens of thousands of clones, about 67% seen only once; the top ten take 1.5% to 1.8%. After expansion with viral peptide pools in the ViraFEST assay, antigen-specific CD4+ T cells were sequenced. Isolation of CD4+ T cells took place after less than twelve days of culture. Participants were given two doses of BNT162b2 or mRNA-1273 vaccine. Antigens of these TCRs are unknown. This sample comprised CD4+ T cells from PBMCs cultured with HCoV-229E spike peptides, obtained after COVID-19 vaccination. All receptors derive from a human donor who received a COVID-19 vaccine.

The chain is built from TRBV5-1 and TRBJ1-5, with no clear D. V lost 0 bases to trimming and J lost 2 bases, with 9 bases between them. The CDR3 is 15 residues long. Germline CDR1 reads SGHRS; CDR2 reads YFSETQ. CDR3 in amino acids: CASSLGVVGNQPQHF. In DNA form, the CDR3 reads TGCGCCAGCAGCTTGGGGGTGGTTGGCAATCAGCCCCAGCATTTT.

The gene calls are TRBV5-1 and TRBJ2-5; D is perhaps TRBD1 (5 bases). The CDR3 loop spans 17 amino acids. V gave up 1 base and J gave up 5 bases, with 21 bases separating them. The germline gives CDR1 SGHRS, CDR2 YFSETQ. The CDR3 coding sequence is TGCGCCAGCAGCTTGTCGTCCCAGGGAAGGATCTCGGAGACCCAGTACTTC. Residues: CASSLSSQGRISETQYF.

CDR3 sequence (DNA): TGTGCCAGCAGCCGGCGTGGAGATGAAAAACTGTTTTTT. This encodes CASSRRGDEKLFF. The genes are TRBV5-5 and TRBJ1-4; D remains ambiguous. This CDR3 is 13 amino acids long. Trimming took off 4 bases at V and 6 bases at J, with 10 bases between the two ends. Germline CDR1 and CDR2: SGHKS and YYEKEE (reference sequence).

The chain carries TRBV6-5 and TRBJ1-2; unclear D gene. With 0 bases removed from V and 4 bases from J, the gap between germline ends came to 9 bases. Germline V gene sequence: CDR1 MNHEY, CDR2 SVGAGI. The CDR3 spans 14 residues. For the CDR3, the DNA is TGTGCCAGCAGTTACTCTAGGACGGTCTATGGCTACACCTTC. It encodes CASSYSRTVYGYTF.

The J gene is TRBJ2-1, the V gene TRBV5-5; 9 bases are a match to TRBD1. Trimming cost V 4 bases and J 1 base; bases outside gene matches: 3. The CDR3 is 15 residues long. The germline V gene encodes CDR1 SGHKS and CDR2 YYEKEE (reference sequence). The CDR3 protein is CASSRGTGSYNEQFF. The CDR3 DNA follows: TGTGCCAGCAGCCGGGGGACAGGGTCCTACAATGAGCAGTTCTTC. Variable domain in full (rest from reference TRBV5-5 and TRBJ2-1): DAGVTQSPTHLIKTRGQQVTLRCSPISGHKSVSWYQQVLGQGPQFIFQYYEKEERGRGNFPDRFSARQFPNYSSELNVNALLLGDSALYLCASSRGTGSYNEQFFGPGTRLTVL.

The rearrangement uses TRBV24-1 and TRBJ2-1, with TRBD2 matching 11 bases. The germline gives CDR1 KGHDR, CDR2 SFDVKD. Germline trimming cut 4 bases from V and 9 bases from J; bases unmatched to any gene: 13. The CDR3 has 17 amino acids. The CDR3 here is CATSDNDSGGDWGEQFF. Here the CDR3 DNA reads TGTGCCACCAGTGACAATGATAGCGGGGGGGATTGGGGTGAGCAGTTCTTC.

The chain couples TRBV7-2 to TRBJ2-5, with 8 positions matching TRBD1. The ends lost 7 bases at V and 5 bases at J; junction bases unmatched: 3. The CDR3 has 12 residues. Per the germline V gene, CDR1 is SGHTA and CDR2 is FQGNSA. CDR3: CASTTGGETQYF. The CDR3 DNA is TGTGCCAGCACCACAGGGGGGGAGACCCAGTACTTC.

The table lists this clone with a few counts. The rearrangement uses TRBV6-1 and TRBJ1-4, with 10 bases fitting TRBD1. J gave up 5 bases and V 3 bases, and 3 bases lay outside the gene matches. Germline V lookup: CDR1 MNHNS, CDR2 SASEGT. The CDR3 loop spans 15 amino acids. The CDR3 loop reads CASSDQDRGNEKLFF. The CDR3 DNA reads as TGTGCCAGCAGTGACCAGGACAGGGGGAATGAAAAACTGTTTTTT.

V is TRBV5-1 and J is TRBJ2-3; D ambiguous. Trimming pared 2 bases from V and 1 base from J, leaving 11 bases between. Looked up from germline, CDR1 is SGHRS and CDR2 is YFSETQ. CDR3 length: 15 residues. CDR3 region: CASSFGRFGTDTQYF. DNA of the CDR3: TGCGCCAGCAGCTTCGGCAGGTTCGGCACAGATACGCAGTATTTT. Complete variable domain (other parts from reference TRBV5-1 and TRBJ2-3): KAGVTQTPRYLIKTRGQQVTLSCSPISGHRSVSWYQQTPGQGLQFLFEYFSETQRNKGNFPGRFSGRQFSNSRSEMNVSTLELGDSALYLCASSFGRFGTDTQYFGPGTRLTVL.